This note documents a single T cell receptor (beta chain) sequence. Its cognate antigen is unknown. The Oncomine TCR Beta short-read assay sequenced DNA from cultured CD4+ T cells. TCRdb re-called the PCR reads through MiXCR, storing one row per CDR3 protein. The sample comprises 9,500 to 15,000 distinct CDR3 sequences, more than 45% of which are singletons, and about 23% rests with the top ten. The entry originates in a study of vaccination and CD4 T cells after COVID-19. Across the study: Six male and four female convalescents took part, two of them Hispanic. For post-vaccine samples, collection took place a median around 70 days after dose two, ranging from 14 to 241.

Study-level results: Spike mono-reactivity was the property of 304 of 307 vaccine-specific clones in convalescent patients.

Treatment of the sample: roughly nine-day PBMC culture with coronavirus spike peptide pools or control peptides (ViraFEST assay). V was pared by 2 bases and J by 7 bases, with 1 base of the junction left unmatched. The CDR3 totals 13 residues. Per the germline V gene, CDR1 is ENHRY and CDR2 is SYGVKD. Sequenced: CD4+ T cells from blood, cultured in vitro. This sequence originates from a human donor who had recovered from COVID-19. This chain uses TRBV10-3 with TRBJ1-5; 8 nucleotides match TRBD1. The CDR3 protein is CAISERQGQPQHF. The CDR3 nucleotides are TGTGCCATCAGTGAGCGACAGGGGCAGCCCCAGCATTTT.